This T cell receptor (beta chain) was obtained from a study of shared clonotypes between healthy human individuals. CD45RO-negative CD8 cells positively selected for CCR7 made up the naive population, which excluded terminally differentiated effector memory CD45RA+ cells. Adults of Caucasian background living in Nashville, Tennessee made up all donors. Study-level findings and limits: Across subsets, estimated richness was generally greater for naive than for memory populations.

Assay execution took place at the deep level. Sorted-subset replicate PCR reactions contained about 200 ng DNA, corresponding to some 30,000 T cell genomes. Sequencing used immunoSEQ multiplex PCR; TCRdb keeps in-frame clones, though not all of them. The data hold around 2,000,000 clones, with 90% to 95% observed a single time. Regarding this clone: Its antigen remains unidentified. Other DNA variants within this sample encode the same CDR3.

CDR1 and CDR2 (germline): LNHDA, SQIVND (reference sequence). With V trimmed by 5 bases and J by 0 bases, 0 bases remained unmatched. The CDR3 loop spans 14 amino acids. The TCR was taken from a young man in good health. Some clones in this sample may be carry-over from other donors' samples. The V call is TRBV19, the J call TRBJ2-1; 8 nucleotides match TRBD1. The sequenced sample consisted of naive CD8+ T cells from PBMCs. The CDR3 bases are TGTGCCAGTAGTGACAGGGGCTCCTACAATGAGCAGTTCTTC. This translates into CASSDRGSYNEQFF.